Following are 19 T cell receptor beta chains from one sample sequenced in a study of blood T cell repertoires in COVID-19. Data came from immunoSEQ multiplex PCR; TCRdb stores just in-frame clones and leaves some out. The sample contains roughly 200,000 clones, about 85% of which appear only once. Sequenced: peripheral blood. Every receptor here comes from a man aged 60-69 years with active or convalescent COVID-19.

This CDR3 reads CATSRDFGSGNTIYF. CDR3 nucleotides: TGTGCCACCAGCAGAGATTTCGGCTCTGGAAACACCATATATTTT. The rearrangement joins TRBV15 to TRBJ1-3; D not certain. From germline, CDR1 is LNHNV and CDR2 YYDKDF (reference sequence). This CDR3 has 15 amino acids. The V gene lost 0 bases and the J gene lost 0 bases, with 6 bases spanning the gap. Drawing the rest from reference TRBV15 and TRBJ1-3, the complete variable domain is DAMVIQNPRYQVTQFGKPVTLSCSQTLNHNVMYWYQQKSSQAPKLLFHYYDKDFNNEADTPDNFQSRRPNTSFCFLDIRSPGLGDTAMYLCATSRDFGSGNTIYFGEGSWLTVV.

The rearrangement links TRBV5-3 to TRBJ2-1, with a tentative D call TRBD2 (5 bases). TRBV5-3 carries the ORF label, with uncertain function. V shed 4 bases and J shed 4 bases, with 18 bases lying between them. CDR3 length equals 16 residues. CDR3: CARSLGLQKIYNEQFF. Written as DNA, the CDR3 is TGTGCCAGAAGCCTCGGACTTCAAAAGATTTACAATGAGCAGTTCTTC.

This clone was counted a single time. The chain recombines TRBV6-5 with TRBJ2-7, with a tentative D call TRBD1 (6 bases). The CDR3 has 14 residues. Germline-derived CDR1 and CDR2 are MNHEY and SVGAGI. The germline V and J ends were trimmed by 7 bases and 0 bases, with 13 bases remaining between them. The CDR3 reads CASTGTWASYEQYF. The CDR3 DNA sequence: TGTGCCAGCACCGGGACATGGGCCTCCTACGAGCAGTACTTC.

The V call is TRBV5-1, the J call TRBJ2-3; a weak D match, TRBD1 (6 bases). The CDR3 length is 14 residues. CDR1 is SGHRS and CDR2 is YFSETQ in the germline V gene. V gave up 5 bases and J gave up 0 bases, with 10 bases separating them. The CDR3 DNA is TGCGCCAGCAGAACTGGACAGAGCACAGATACGCAGTATTTT. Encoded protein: CASRTGQSTDTQYF.

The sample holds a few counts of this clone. The CDR3 sequence: CASTLSGNTIYF. CDR3 nucleotide sequence: TGTGCCAGCACCCTATCTGGAAACACCATATATTTT. The chain combines TRBV6-6 with TRBJ1-3; D remains ambiguous. Trimming took 7 bases from V and 1 from J, leaving 5 bases between them. The CDR3 consists of 12 residues. Germline lookup yields CDR1 MNHNY and CDR2 SVGAGI (reference sequence).

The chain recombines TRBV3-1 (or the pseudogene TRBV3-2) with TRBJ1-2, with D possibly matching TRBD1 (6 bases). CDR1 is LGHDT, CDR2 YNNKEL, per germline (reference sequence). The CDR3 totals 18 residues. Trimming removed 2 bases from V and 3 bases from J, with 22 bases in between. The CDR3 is CASSQYGNVDSQDYGYTF. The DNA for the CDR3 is TGTGCCAGCAGCCAATATGGGAACGTGGACAGTCAGGACTATGGCTACACCTTC.

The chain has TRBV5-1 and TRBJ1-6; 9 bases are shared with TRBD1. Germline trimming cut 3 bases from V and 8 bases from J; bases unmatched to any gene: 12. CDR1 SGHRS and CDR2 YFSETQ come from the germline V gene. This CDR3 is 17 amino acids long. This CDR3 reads CASSYPPGQGKDSPLHF. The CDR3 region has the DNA TGCGCCAGCAGCTATCCTCCGGGACAGGGAAAAGATTCACCCCTCCACTTT.

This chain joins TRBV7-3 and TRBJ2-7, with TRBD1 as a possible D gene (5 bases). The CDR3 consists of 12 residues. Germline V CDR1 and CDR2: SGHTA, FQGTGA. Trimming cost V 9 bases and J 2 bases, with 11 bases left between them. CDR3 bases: TGTGCCAGGTCGACAGACCCCTACGAGCAGTACTTC. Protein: CARSTDPYEQYF. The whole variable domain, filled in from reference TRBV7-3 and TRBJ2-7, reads GAGVSQTPSNKVTEKGKYVELRCDPISGHTALYWYRQSLGQGPEFLIYFQGTGAADDSGLPNDRFFAVRPEGSVSTLKIQRTERGDSAVYLCARSTDPYEQYFGPGTRLTVT.

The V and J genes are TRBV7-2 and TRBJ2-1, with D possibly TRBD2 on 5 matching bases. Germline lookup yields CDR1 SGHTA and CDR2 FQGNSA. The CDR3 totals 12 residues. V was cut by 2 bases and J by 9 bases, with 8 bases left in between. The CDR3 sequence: CASSLQAGEQFF. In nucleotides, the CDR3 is TGTGCCAGCAGCTTACAGGCGGGTGAGCAGTTCTTC.

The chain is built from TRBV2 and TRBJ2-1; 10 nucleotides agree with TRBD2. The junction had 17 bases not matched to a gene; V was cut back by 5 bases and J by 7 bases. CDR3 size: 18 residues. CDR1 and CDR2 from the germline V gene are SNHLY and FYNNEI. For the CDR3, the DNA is TGTGCCAGCAGTTCTCGATGGCCTCTAGCGGGGGTTAGGAATGAGCAGTTCTTC. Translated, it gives CASSSRWPLAGVRNEQFF.

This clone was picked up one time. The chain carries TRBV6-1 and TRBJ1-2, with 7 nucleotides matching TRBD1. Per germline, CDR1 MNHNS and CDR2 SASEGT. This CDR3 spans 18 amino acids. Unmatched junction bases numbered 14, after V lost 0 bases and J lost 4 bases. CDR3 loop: CASSEAKRLIQGTYGYTF. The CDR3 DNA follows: TGTGCCAGCAGTGAAGCCAAAAGGCTTATACAGGGGACCTATGGCTACACCTTC.

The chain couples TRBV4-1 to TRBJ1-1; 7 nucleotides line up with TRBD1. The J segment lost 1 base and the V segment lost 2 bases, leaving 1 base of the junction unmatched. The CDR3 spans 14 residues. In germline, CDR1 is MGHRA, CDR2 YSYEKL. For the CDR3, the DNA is TGCGCCAGCAGCCAATGGACAGGGAACACTGAAGCTTTCTTT. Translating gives CASSQWTGNTEAFF.

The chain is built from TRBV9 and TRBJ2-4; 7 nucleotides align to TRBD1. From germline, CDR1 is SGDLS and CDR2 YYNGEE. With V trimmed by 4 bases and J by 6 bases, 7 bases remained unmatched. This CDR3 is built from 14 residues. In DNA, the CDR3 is TGTGCCAGCAGCCGAGACAGGGAGAGAAACATTCAGTACTTC. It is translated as CASSRDRERNIQYF. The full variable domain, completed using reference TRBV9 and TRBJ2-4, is DSGVTQTPKHLITATGQRVTLRCSPRSGDLSVYWYQQSLDQGLQFLIQYYNGEERAKGNILERFSAQQFPDLHSELNLSSLELGDSALYFCASSRDRERNIQYFGAGTRLSVL.

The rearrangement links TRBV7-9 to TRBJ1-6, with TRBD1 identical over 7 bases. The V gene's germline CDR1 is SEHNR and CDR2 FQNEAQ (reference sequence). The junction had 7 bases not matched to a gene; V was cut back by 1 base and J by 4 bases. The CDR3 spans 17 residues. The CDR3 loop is CASSLGTGSLYNSPLHF. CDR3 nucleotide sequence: TGTGCCAGCAGCTTAGGGACAGGTTCCCTTTATAATTCACCCCTCCACTTT. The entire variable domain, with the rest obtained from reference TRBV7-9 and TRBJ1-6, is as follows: DTGVSQNPRHKITKRGQNVTFRCDPISEHNRLYWYRQTLGQGPEFLTYFQNEAQLEKSRLLSDRFSAERPKGSFSTLEIQRTEQGDSAMYLCASSLGTGSLYNSPLHFGNGTRLTVT.

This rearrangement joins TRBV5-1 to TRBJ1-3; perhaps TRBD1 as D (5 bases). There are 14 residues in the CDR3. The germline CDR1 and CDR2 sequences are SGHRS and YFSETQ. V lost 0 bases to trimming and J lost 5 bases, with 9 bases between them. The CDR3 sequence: CASSLGQTRNTIYF. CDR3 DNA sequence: TGCGCCAGCAGCTTGGGACAGACCAGAAACACCATATATTTT.

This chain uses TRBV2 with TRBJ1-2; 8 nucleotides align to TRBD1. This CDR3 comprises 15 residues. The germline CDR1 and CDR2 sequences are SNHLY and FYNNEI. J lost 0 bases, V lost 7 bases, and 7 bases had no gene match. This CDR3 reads CASKNRGLANYGYTF. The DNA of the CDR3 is TGTGCCAGCAAGAACAGGGGGTTAGCTAACTATGGCTACACCTTC. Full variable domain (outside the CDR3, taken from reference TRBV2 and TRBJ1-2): EPEVTQTPSHQVTQMGQEVILRCVPISNHLYFYWYRQILGQKVEFLVSFYNNEISEKSEIFDDQFSVERPDGSNFTLKIRSTKLEDSAMYFCASKNRGLANYGYTFGSGTRLTVV.

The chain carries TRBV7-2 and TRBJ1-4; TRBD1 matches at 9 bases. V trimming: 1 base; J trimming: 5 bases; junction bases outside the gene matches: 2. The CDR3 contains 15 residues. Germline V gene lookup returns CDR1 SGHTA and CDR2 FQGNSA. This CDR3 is CASSLGDRENEKLFF. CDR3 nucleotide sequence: TGTGCCAGCAGCTTAGGGGACAGGGAGAATGAAAAACTGTTTTTT.

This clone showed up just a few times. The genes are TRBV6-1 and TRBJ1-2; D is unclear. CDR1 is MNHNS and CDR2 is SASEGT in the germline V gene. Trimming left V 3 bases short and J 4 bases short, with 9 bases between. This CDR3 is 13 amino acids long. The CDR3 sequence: CASSDAAIYGYTF. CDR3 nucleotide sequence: TGTGCCAGCAGTGATGCGGCAATCTATGGCTACACCTTC.

The CDR3 bases are TGCAGCGGACGACAGGGAACTAATGGAAACACCATATATTTT. Amino acid sequence: CSGRQGTNGNTIYF. The chain couples TRBV29-1 to TRBJ1-3; 7 bases are a match to TRBD1. The CDR3 length is 14 residues. V was clipped by 7 bases and J by 3 bases; unmatched bases: 9. CDR1 and CDR2 from the germline V gene are SQVTM and ANQGSEA.